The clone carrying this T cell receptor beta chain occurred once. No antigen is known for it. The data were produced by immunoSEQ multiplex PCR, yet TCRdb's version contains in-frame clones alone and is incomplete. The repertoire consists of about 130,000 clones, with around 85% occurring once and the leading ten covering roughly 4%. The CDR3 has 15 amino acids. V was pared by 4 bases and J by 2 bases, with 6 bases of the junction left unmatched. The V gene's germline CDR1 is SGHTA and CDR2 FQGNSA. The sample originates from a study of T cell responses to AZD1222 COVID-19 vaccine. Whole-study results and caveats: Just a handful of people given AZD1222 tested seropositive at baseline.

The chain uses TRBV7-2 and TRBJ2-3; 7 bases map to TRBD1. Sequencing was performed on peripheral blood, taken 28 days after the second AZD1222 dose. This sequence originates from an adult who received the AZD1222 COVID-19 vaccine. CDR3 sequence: CASSSQTGPTDTQYF. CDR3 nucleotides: TGTGCCAGCAGCTCCCAGACAGGGCCCACAGATACGCAGTATTTT.